The sequence of this T cell receptor beta chain was determined in a study of Tregs in tolerant kidney transplant recipients. The data were produced by immunoSEQ multiplex PCR, yet TCRdb's version contains in-frame clones alone and is incomplete. The table shows some 240,000 clones, with more than 65% occurring only once. Remarks on this clone: Its specificity is unknown.

Regarding the study as a whole: Biological reproducibility was not directly addressed in this study.

V was pared by 0 bases and J by 7 bases, with 16 bases between. CDR1 is SGHRS, CDR2 YFSETQ, per germline. This CDR3 spans 15 amino acids. The receptor was derived from a human donor in good health. Sequenced material: CD4+ T cells from blood. The V call is TRBV5-1, the J call TRBJ1-1, with D maybe TRBD1 (5 bases). CDR3 residues: CASSLGSSGAYEAFF. DNA of the CDR3: TGCGCCAGCAGCTTGGGGTCGTCTGGGGCTTATGAAGCTTTCTTT.